The rows below give T cell receptor beta chains drawn from one sample of a study of blood T cell repertoires in COVID-19. Repertoires were generated with immunoSEQ multiplex PCR, while TCRdb's copy carries only in-frame clones and drops some. The table has about 110,000 clones, 75% to 80% seen once. Sequencing input: peripheral blood. These receptors all come from a woman of 80 years or more with active or convalescent COVID-19. Each CDR3 is given with its conserved first and last residue. D genes are given only for firm matches. The size entry is marked missing in some rows and otherwise reads once, few, many or a size class.

CDR3nt: TGTGCCTGGAGCCTCAAGAGGGGGCTGGTAGGGAACACTGAAGCTTTCTTT; CDR3aa: CAWSLKRGLVGNTEAFF; len: 17; j_gene: TRBJ1-1; d_gene: TRBD1; abundance: .; v_gene: TRBV30
CDR3nt: TGTGCCAGCAGCCCGGGACTAGCGTTAGGGTATGAGCAGTTCTTC; CDR3aa: CASSPGLALGYEQFF; len: 15; j_gene: TRBJ2-1; d_gene: TRBD2; abundance: once; v_gene: TRBV11-2
CDR3nt: TGTGCCACCAGCAGAGGCCCTGGACAGTTGAATGGCTACACCTTC; CDR3aa: CATSRGPGQLNGYTF; len: 15; j_gene: TRBJ1-2; d_gene: .; abundance: .; v_gene: TRBV15
CDR3nt: TGTGCCAGCAGTTTAGTTGGCCCCTACGAGCAGTACTTC; CDR3aa: CASSLVGPYEQYF; len: 13; j_gene: TRBJ2-7; d_gene: .; abundance: .; v_gene: TRBV12-3/TRBV12-4
CDR3nt: TGTGCCAGCACCCAACAGGGGGGCGGTGAAAAACTGTTTTTT; CDR3aa: CASTQQGGGEKLFF; len: 14; j_gene: TRBJ1-4; d_gene: TRBD1; abundance: .; v_gene: TRBV2
CDR3nt: TGTGCCAGCTCCCCCCAACTTGCAGCGGGGAATGAGCAGTTCTTC; CDR3aa: CASSPQLAAGNEQFF; len: 15; j_gene: TRBJ2-1; d_gene: TRBD2; abundance: .; v_gene: TRBV18
CDR3nt: TGCAGCGTTACTGCCTCCTACGAGCAGTACTTC; CDR3aa: CSVTASYEQYF; len: 11; j_gene: TRBJ2-7; d_gene: .; abundance: .; v_gene: TRBV29-1
CDR3nt: TGTGCCAGCAGCTTAGCGCTAGTCGGGGCCGGGGAGCTGTTTTTT; CDR3aa: CASSLALVGAGELFF; len: 15; j_gene: TRBJ2-2; d_gene: .; abundance: .; v_gene: TRBV7-9
CDR3nt: TGTGCCAGCAGCCACCTAAGGGCCTTGCCAGGACATAGCAATCAGCCCCAGCATTTT; CDR3aa: CASSHLRALPGHSNQPQHF; len: 19; j_gene: TRBJ1-5; d_gene: .; abundance: .; v_gene: TRBV3-1/TRBV3-2
CDR3nt: TGTGCCAGCAGCGAACGAGCGGGAGTAGGGGAGCAGTTCTTC; CDR3aa: CASSERAGVGEQFF; len: 14; j_gene: TRBJ2-1; d_gene: TRBD2; abundance: .; v_gene: TRBV9
CDR3nt: TGTGCCAGCAGTTTACGCCAGGGAGAGACCCAGTACTTC; CDR3aa: CASSLRQGETQYF; len: 13; j_gene: TRBJ2-5; d_gene: .; abundance: .; v_gene: TRBV12-3/TRBV12-4
CDR3nt: TGTGCCAGCAGTTTGGTACAGGGCAATCAGCCCCAGCATTTT; CDR3aa: CASSLVQGNQPQHF; len: 14; j_gene: TRBJ1-5; d_gene: .; abundance: .; v_gene: TRBV28
CDR3nt: TGTGCCAGCAGCCCAATCGGACTAGCGGGAACCTACAATGAGCAGTTCTTC; CDR3aa: CASSPIGLAGTYNEQFF; len: 17; j_gene: TRBJ2-1; d_gene: TRBD2; abundance: .; v_gene: TRBV7-2
CDR3nt: TGTGCCAGCAGTTCCCTAGGCGGGCCCCAGCATTTT; CDR3aa: CASSSLGGPQHF; len: 12; j_gene: TRBJ1-5; d_gene: .; abundance: .; v_gene: TRBV6-5